This T cell receptor beta chain was sequenced in a study of long-term antiretroviral therapy in people with HIV. Study-level results: Pre-ART-expanded clones dominated the repertoire at all time points. ART adherence, viral resistance and therapy changes were not recorded.

Researchers ran immunoSEQ v3.0 at survey level. Sequencing used immunoSEQ multiplex PCR; TCRdb keeps in-frame clones, though not all of them. The table lists under 30,000 clones, 75% to 90% of them singletons. Cryopreserved PBMC numbered roughly 1-10 million per sample before DNA extraction. A note on this clone: The antigen remains undetermined.

The CDR3 has 19 residues. J was trimmed by 1 base and V by 0 bases; bases with no gene match: 11. Germline assignment: CDR1 ENHRY and CDR2 SYGVKD. The receptor's source is a man in his fifties or sixties with HIV. The V call is TRBV10-3, the J call TRBJ2-7; 11 bases agree with TRBD2. The sample in question was unsorted PBMCs, obtained about 5 years before starting antiretroviral therapy. Written as DNA, the CDR3 is TGTGCCATCAGTGAGTCGATTTCTAGCGGGAGGAAAGGTTCCTACGAGCAGTACTTC. It is translated as CAISESISSGRKGSYEQYF.